The sequence of this TCR beta chain was determined in a study of response to subunit inactivated influenza vaccine. Notes on the study in general: The authors put forward the suggestion that each seasonal influenza vaccination may bring in only a limited number of new T cells.

This clonotype was detected only a few times. Its antigen remains unidentified. TCRdb redid the calling of the RT-PCR reads with MiXCR, one entry per CDR3 protein. The sample consists of about 160,000 distinct CDR3 sequences, around 11% of them appearing once. This specimen was CD8+ T cells sorted from PBMCs, taken less than 30 months after vaccination. This TCR derives from a man between 50 and 75 years old who received an inactivated influenza vaccine.

The CDR3 loop reads CASSYSIRYEQYF. As DNA, the CDR3 is TGTGCCAGCAGTTACTCGATCCGCTACGAGCAGTACTTC. The chain links TRBV6-2 or TRBV6-3 to TRBJ2-7, with D unresolved. This CDR3 spans 13 amino acids. Trimming removed 0 bases from V and 3 bases from J, with 6 bases in between. CDR1 MNHEY and CDR2 SVGEGT come from the germline V gene.